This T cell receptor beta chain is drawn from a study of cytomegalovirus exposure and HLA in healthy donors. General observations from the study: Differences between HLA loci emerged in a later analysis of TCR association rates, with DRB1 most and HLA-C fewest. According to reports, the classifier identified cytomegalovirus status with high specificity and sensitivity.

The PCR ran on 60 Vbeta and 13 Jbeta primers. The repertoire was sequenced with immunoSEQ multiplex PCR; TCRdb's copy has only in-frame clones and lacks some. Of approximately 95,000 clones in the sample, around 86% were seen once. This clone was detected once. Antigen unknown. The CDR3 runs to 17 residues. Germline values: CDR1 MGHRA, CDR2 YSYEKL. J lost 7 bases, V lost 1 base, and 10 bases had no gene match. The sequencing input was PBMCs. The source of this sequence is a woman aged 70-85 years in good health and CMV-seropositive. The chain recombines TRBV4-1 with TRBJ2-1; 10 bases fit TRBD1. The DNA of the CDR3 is TGCGCCAGCAGCCAAGTTTCGGGGACAGGGGTTTTGAATGAGCAGTTCTTC. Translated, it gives CASSQVSGTGVLNEQFF.